This T cell receptor beta chain was documented in a study of Graves' ophthalmopathy and Graves' hyperthyroidism. Looking at the study overall: Prior to any treatment, peripheral blood was collected at the time of initial diagnosis. Whole-study findings and limits: Blood also held most thyroid clonotypes expanded above 0.001 frequency.

V lost 4 bases and J lost 0, with 10 bases in between. The germline V gene has CDR1 SGHVS and CDR2 FNYEAQ. The CDR3 contains 15 residues. The evidence that diagnosis relied on was clinical symptoms, serum thyroxine, TRAb, thyroid ultrasound and orbital computed tomography. In the case of this clonotype: Its antigen is not known.

The TCR beta CDR3 regions underwent amplification from RNA transcripts. First-round RT-PCR with HTBI primers preceded a second-round multiplex PCR. TCRdb re-analysed the multiplex PCR reads in MiXCR, keeping a single row per CDR3 protein. Here the sample spans about 390,000 distinct CDR3 sequences, about 17% being singletons. This receptor was obtained from an adult woman with stable Graves' hyperthyroidism. The specimen was peripheral blood. The chain carries TRBV7-6 and TRBJ2-1; D is uncertain. The CDR3 spells CASSSMPSSYNEQFF. The CDR3 DNA is TGTGCCAGCAGCTCCATGCCGAGCTCCTACAATGAGCAGTTCTTC.